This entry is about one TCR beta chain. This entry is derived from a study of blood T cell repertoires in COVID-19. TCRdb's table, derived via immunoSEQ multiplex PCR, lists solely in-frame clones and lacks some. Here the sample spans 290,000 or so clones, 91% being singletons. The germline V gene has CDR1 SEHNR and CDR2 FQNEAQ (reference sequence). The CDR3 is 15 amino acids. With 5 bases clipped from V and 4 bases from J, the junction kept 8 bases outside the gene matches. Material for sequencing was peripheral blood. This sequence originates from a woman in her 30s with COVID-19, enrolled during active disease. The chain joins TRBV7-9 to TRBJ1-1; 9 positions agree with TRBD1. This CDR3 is CASSPIRDRVTEAFF. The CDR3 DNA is TGTGCCAGCAGCCCTATCCGGGACAGGGTCACTGAAGCTTTCTTT.